These T cell receptor beta chains were read from a single sample in a study of CD8+CD57+ T cells in acquired aplastic anemia. TCRdb fed the reads into MiXCR, producing one record per CDR3 protein. The sample shows around 500,000 distinct CDR3 sequences, around a third of them seen only once. Sequencing was carried out using sorted CD4+, CD8+, or CD8+CD57+ T cells (not recorded which) from PBMCs. The source of these receptors is a human donor with aplastic anemia. Each CDR3 is given with its conserved first and last residue. The D gene is left open where the match is weak. Clone size is given for some rows only: seen once, a few or many times, or a class if the clone is expanded.

abundance | d_gene | j_gene | v_gene | CDR3nt | CDR3aa
many | NA | TRBJ2-7 | TRBV12-3/TRBV12-4 | TGTGCCAGCAGTCGGGGACGGGACGGATCATACGAGCAGTACTTC | CASSRGRDGSYEQYF
few | TRBD2 | TRBJ2-7 | TRBV6-1 | TGTGCCAGCAGTGAACCCCAAGGGACTAGCGTTCCTGAGCAGTACTTC | CASSEPQGTSVPEQYF
many | NA | TRBJ2-7 | TRBV7-3 | TGTGCCAGCAGCCAACAAGCGGAGTCCCCACAGTACTTC | CASSQQAESPQYF
few | TRBD1 | TRBJ2-2 | TRBV5-1 | TGCGCCAGCAGCTCGGGACAGGACACCGGGGAGCTGTTTTTT | CASSSGQDTGELFF
few | TRBD2 | TRBJ2-1 | TRBV11-2 | TGTGCCAGCAGCTCGGGACTAAAGCGTGGGAGCAATGAGCAGTTCTTC | CASSSGLKRGSNEQFF
many | NA | TRBJ2-7 | TRBV7-9 | TGTGCCAGCAGCCGTGGACAGAGACTGGGATCGTACGAGCAGTACTTC | CASSRGQRLGSYEQYF
many | NA | TRBJ1-2 | TRBV15 | TGTGCCACCAGCAGAGAGGTTAACTATGGCTACACCTTC | CATSREVNYGYTF
many | NA | TRBJ2-5 | TRBV20-1 | TGCAGTGCGAGGGACTTCGACAAAGAGACCCAGTACTTC | CSARDFDKETQYF
few | NA | TRBJ1-1 | TRBV20-1 | TGCAGTGCTAGAGGTACAGGTCCTGAAGCTTTCTTT | CSARGTGPEAFF
NA | TRBD1 | TRBJ2-6 | TRBV20-1 | TGCAGTGCTGCGGGACAGGCCCTATCTGGGGCCAACGTCCTGACTTTC | CSAAGQALSGANVLTF
few | TRBD1 | TRBJ2-7 | TRBV10-2 | TGCGCCAGCAGTTGGCAGGGGGCCTACGAGCAGTACTTC | CASSWQGAYEQYF
many | NA | TRBJ2-1 | TRBV2 | TGTGCCAGCAGGGGGAGCTCCTACAATGAGCAGTTCTTC | CASRGSSYNEQFF
many | TRBD2 | TRBJ2-7 | TRBV20-1 | TGCAGTGCTACTCTGACTAGCGGGACCCTTCTATACGAGCAGTACTTC | CSATLTSGTLLYEQYF
NA | NA | TRBJ2-7 | TRBV5-6 | TGTGCCAGCAGCGGGGGTCGGGGTTCCTACGAGCAGTACTTC | CASSGGRGSYEQYF
few | NA | TRBJ1-1 | TRBV20-1 | TGCAGAAGCAATGGGAACAGCCCTGAAGCTTTCTTT | CRSNGNSPEAFF
few | NA | TRBJ2-7 | TRBV3-1 | TGTGCCAGCAGCCAAGGGCCGGGAGTCGAGCAGTACTTC | CASSQGPGVEQYF
few | NA | TRBJ1-1 | TRBV7-8 | TGTGCCAGCAGACCAACAGGGATCACTGAAGCTTTCTTT | CASRPTGITEAFF